A selection of T cell receptor beta chains follows, all from one sample in a study of patients and donors after allogeneic stem cell transplantation. TCRdb re-analysed the RT-PCR reads in MiXCR, keeping a single row per CDR3 protein. The sample gives 70,000 to 100,000 distinct CDR3 sequences, approximately 5.2% of which show up once; less than 3% is in the top ten. Sequenced input: blood, either unsorted or a sorted T cell fraction (not recorded which). These receptors were collected from a human donor who was either an allogeneic HSCT recipient or a stem cell or donor lymphocyte infusion donor (not recorded which). It is not recorded whose cells these are; they may come from a transplant donor. Both conserved end residues are part of each CDR3. D genes are given only for firm matches. The size field is filled for only some rows; it gives once, few, many or a size class.

size: many; J: TRBJ1-1; D: .; V: TRBV5-4; DNA: TGTGCCAGCAGCTTCCTTGGTTCGGCCACTGAAGCTTTCTTT; CDR3: CASSFLGSATEAFF
size: many; J: TRBJ1-5; D: .; V: TRBV4-1; DNA: TGCGCCAGCAGCCAAGATTGGGGGAGTCCTGGGGAGCCCCAGCATTTT; CDR3: CASSQDWGSPGEPQHF
size: many; J: TRBJ2-2; D: .; V: TRBV10-3; DNA: TGTGCCATCAGTGAGGGCCAGAACACCGGGGAGCTGTTTTTT; CDR3: CAISEGQNTGELFF
size: medium-sized; J: TRBJ2-5; D: .; V: TRBV12-3/TRBV12-4; DNA: TGTGCCAGCAGCTTAGGAGAGACCCAGTACTTC; CDR3: CASSLGETQYF
size: .; J: TRBJ2-1; D: .; V: TRBV12-3/TRBV12-4; DNA: TGTGCCAGCAGTTTATTGGGGAATGAGCAGTTCTTC; CDR3: CASSLLGNEQFF
size: many; J: TRBJ1-4; D: .; V: TRBV29-1; DNA: TGCAGCTGCTTATCTGGTGAAAAACTGTTTTTT; CDR3: CSCLSGEKLFF
size: few; J: TRBJ2-7; D: .; V: TRBV5-4; DNA: TGTGCCAGCAGCCGTGGCGGGGTGGCCTACGAGCAGTACTTC; CDR3: CASSRGGVAYEQYF
size: many; J: TRBJ2-3; D: .; V: TRBV10-3; DNA: TGTGCGTCCCAAGGGCAGCCGGGGGTCCCCACAGATACGCAGTATTTT; CDR3: CASQGQPGVPTDTQYF
size: few; J: TRBJ1-3; D: .; V: TRBV5-1; DNA: TGCGCCAGCCGGACAGACCCTTCTGGAAACACCATATATTTT; CDR3: CASRTDPSGNTIYF
size: .; J: TRBJ1-1; D: .; V: TRBV6-1; DNA: TGTGCCAGCAGTGACCGGACCTACACTGAAGCTTTCTTT; CDR3: CASSDRTYTEAFF
size: many; J: TRBJ2-3; D: TRBD2; V: TRBV11-1; DNA: TGTGCCAGCAGCTCAGCGGGGGCCCGCACAGATACGCAGTATTTT; CDR3: CASSSAGARTDTQYF
size: many; J: TRBJ2-7; D: .; V: TRBV5-1; DNA: TGCGCCAGCAGTCCGGACTCCGGATACGAGCAGTACTTC; CDR3: CASSPDSGYEQYF
size: .; J: TRBJ2-3; D: .; V: TRBV7-8; DNA: TGTGCCAGCAGCTCCAGCGGCCTAGCGCGAGATACGCAGTATTTT; CDR3: CASSSSGLARDTQYF
size: .; J: TRBJ2-1; D: .; V: TRBV20-1; DNA: TGCAGTGCTACGCTAGCCTCCAAATACAATGAGCAGTTCTTC; CDR3: CSATLASKYNEQFF
size: .; J: TRBJ2-1; D: TRBD1; V: TRBV7-2; DNA: TGTGCCAGCAGCAACCGACAGGGCCCAGGGTGGTTC; CDR3: CASSNRQGPGWF
size: many; J: TRBJ1-6; D: TRBD1; V: TRBV7-2; DNA: TGTGCCAGCAGCCGAGAATGGGACAGCAATTCACCCCTCCACTTT; CDR3: CASSREWDSNSPLHF
size: many; J: TRBJ1-2; D: .; V: TRBV5-4; DNA: TGTGCCAGCAAACGATTAGGCGACATGTATGGCTACACCTTC; CDR3: CASKRLGDMYGYTF
size: many; J: TRBJ1-5; D: TRBD1; V: TRBV20-1; DNA: TGCAGTGCCCGGGGACAGCGGGTAAATCAGCCCCAGCATTTT; CDR3: CSARGQRVNQPQHF
size: .; J: TRBJ2-1; D: .; V: TRBV19; DNA: TGTGCCAGTTTAGGGTGGGGGGCCTACAATGAGCAGTTCTTC; CDR3: CASLGWGAYNEQFF
size: many; J: TRBJ2-4; D: .; V: TRBV15; DNA: TGTGCCACCGGGCGCGGGTATTCTATGCACATTCAGTACTTC; CDR3: CATGRGYSMHIQYF
size: many; J: TRBJ1-1; D: .; V: TRBV20-1; DNA: TGCAGTGCTAGAGGGGGAGGGGTTGACACTGAAGCTTTCTTT; CDR3: CSARGGGVDTEAFF
size: many; J: TRBJ2-3; D: .; V: TRBV20-1; DNA: TGCAGTGCTAGAAAGGGGGAGCGCACAGATACGCAGTATTTT; CDR3: CSARKGERTDTQYF
size: many; J: TRBJ1-3; D: TRBD1; V: TRBV7-9; DNA: TGTGCCAGCAGCATCAGACAGGGTTCTGGAAACACCATATATTTT; CDR3: CASSIRQGSGNTIYF
size: few; J: TRBJ1-2; D: TRBD1; V: TRBV5-4; DNA: TGTGCCAGCAGCATAGGACAGGCGGGTTGGAGCTATGGCTACACCTTC; CDR3: CASSIGQAGWSYGYTF
size: many; J: TRBJ2-3; D: TRBD2; V: TRBV30; DNA: TGTGCCCTTAGCGGGAACAGGCCGGATACGCAGTATTTT; CDR3: CALSGNRPDTQYF
size: many; J: TRBJ2-7; D: TRBD2; V: TRBV28; DNA: TGTGCCAGCAGTCCCCCACGGACTAGCTCCTACGAGCAGTACTTC; CDR3: CASSPPRTSSYEQYF
size: many; J: TRBJ2-1; D: TRBD2; V: TRBV3-1; DNA: TGTGCCAGCAGCCCCACTAGCGATGGCTATGAGCAGTTCTTC; CDR3: CASSPTSDGYEQFF
size: many; J: TRBJ1-1; D: .; V: TRBV11-1; DNA: TGTGCCAGCAGCCTGGAAGCGGTAACCACTGAAGCTTTCTTT; CDR3: CASSLEAVTTEAFF
size: many; J: TRBJ1-6; D: .; V: TRBV18; DNA: TGTGCCAGCTCACGGGCAGGGCTGAATTCACCCCTCCACTTT; CDR3: CASSRAGLNSPLHF
size: many; J: TRBJ1-1; D: .; V: TRBV5-6; DNA: TGTGCCAGCAGGCCTATGGAGAACACTGAAGCTTTCTTT; CDR3: CASRPMENTEAFF
size: few; J: TRBJ1-2; D: TRBD1; V: TRBV20-1; DNA: TGCAGTGCTAAGGGACAGGGAGTAAAGGGCTATGGCTACACCTTC; CDR3: CSAKGQGVKGYGYTF
size: many; J: TRBJ2-4; D: TRBD2; V: TRBV20-1; DNA: TGCAGTGCTAGTGGGCTAGCGGGGACGGAAAACATTCAGTACTTC; CDR3: CSASGLAGTENIQYF
size: .; J: TRBJ2-3; D: .; V: TRBV7-2; DNA: TGTGCCAGCAGCTTAGATGGAGGTATGGTAGGCAGAACGCAGTATTTT; CDR3: CASSLDGGMVGRTQYF
size: many; J: TRBJ1-2; D: .; V: TRBV5-4; DNA: TGTGCCAGCAGCTTGGGGCGGGGGGGAACTAACTATGGCTACACCTTC; CDR3: CASSLGRGGTNYGYTF
size: many; J: TRBJ1-5; D: .; V: TRBV9; DNA: TGTGCCAGCAGCGTAGGCAGCAATCAGCCCCAGCATTTT; CDR3: CASSVGSNQPQHF
size: .; J: TRBJ1-1; D: .; V: TRBV25-1; DNA: TGTGCCAGCAGGAGGGATGGGGCGTCGTCTGAAGCTTTCTTT; CDR3: CASRRDGASSEAFF
size: few; J: TRBJ2-4; D: TRBD1; V: TRBV7-6; DNA: TGTGCCAGCAGCCAAAAATCACCGGGACAGATCCTAGCCAAAAACATTCAGTACTTC; CDR3: CASSQKSPGQILAKNIQYF
size: many; J: TRBJ2-7; D: .; V: TRBV5-5; DNA: TGTGCCAGCAGCTTAGAGAGCTCCTACGAGCAGTACTTC; CDR3: CASSLESSYEQYF
size: many; J: TRBJ1-1; D: TRBD1; V: TRBV7-3; DNA: TGTGCCAGCAGCTCCGGACAGGGGGAGAGGGGAGCTTTCTTT; CDR3: CASSSGQGERGAFF
size: many; J: TRBJ2-3; D: .; V: TRBV30; DNA: TGTGCCTGGAGTGGGTTGGGTACGCAGTATTTT; CDR3: CAWSGLGTQYF
size: many; J: TRBJ1-2; D: .; V: TRBV7-9; DNA: TGTGCCAGCAGCACCGTCAAGGGAGCTAACTATGGCTACACCTTC; CDR3: CASSTVKGANYGYTF
size: few; J: TRBJ2-2; D: .; V: TRBV19; DNA: TGTGCCAGTAGTTCACAGCCTGCTATCACCGGGGAGCTGTTTTTT; CDR3: CASSSQPAITGELFF
size: many; J: TRBJ1-1; D: .; V: TRBV7-9; DNA: TGTGCCAGCAGCTACGGCCAGCTGCTGAACACTGAAGCTTTCTTT; CDR3: CASSYGQLLNTEAFF
size: many; J: TRBJ2-3; D: .; V: TRBV29-1; DNA: TGCAGCGTCGGCGGGTTTGGAGATACGCAGTATTTT; CDR3: CSVGGFGDTQYF
size: .; J: TRBJ1-1; D: .; V: TRBV5-5; DNA: TGTGCCAGCAGCCCCCGGGGAATCTTAATGAACACTGAAGCTTTCTTT; CDR3: CASSPRGILMNTEAFF
size: few; J: TRBJ2-7; D: TRBD2; V: TRBV7-3; DNA: TGTGCCAGCAGCTTAGAAAAAGTAGCGGGAGGGCCGGGCGAGCAGTACTTC; CDR3: CASSLEKVAGGPGEQYF
size: many; J: TRBJ2-1; D: .; V: TRBV4-2; DNA: TGTGCCAGCAGCCAAGATTTATCTACCAACAATGAGCAGTTCTTC; CDR3: CASSQDLSTNNEQFF
size: .; J: TRBJ2-1; D: .; V: TRBV5-1; DNA: TGCGCCAGCAGCTTGGCGGACGCAACCTACAATGAGCAGTTCTTC; CDR3: CASSLADATYNEQFF
size: .; J: TRBJ1-1; D: .; V: TRBV9; DNA: TGTGCCAGCAGCGTAGCCCCTCTTGGGGGCGGTAGGTACACTGAAGCTTTCTTT; CDR3: CASSVAPLGGGRYTEAFF
size: .; J: TRBJ2-7; D: TRBD2; V: TRBV5-4; DNA: TGTGCCAGCAGCCCGGAGGGACTAGCGGGAGTGGCCTACGAGCAGTACTTC; CDR3: CASSPEGLAGVAYEQYF
size: many; J: TRBJ2-7; D: TRBD2; V: TRBV5-1; DNA: TGCGCCAGCAGCTTGGCCCCGACTAGCGGCAAACCCTACGAGCAGTACTTC; CDR3: CASSLAPTSGKPYEQYF
size: many; J: TRBJ1-4; D: .; V: TRBV5-1; DNA: TGCGCCAGCAGCGTGGGGGGCGGACCAGCAACTAATGAAAAACTGTTTTTT; CDR3: CASSVGGGPATNEKLFF
size: many; J: TRBJ1-2; D: .; V: TRBV3-1; DNA: TGTGCCAGCAGCCAAGCCACTAACTATGGCTACACCTTC; CDR3: CASSQATNYGYTF
size: many; J: TRBJ2-7; D: TRBD2; V: TRBV20-1; DNA: TGCAGTGCTACTAGCGGGGGCTTAAGCTCCTACGAGCAGTACTTC; CDR3: CSATSGGLSSYEQYF
size: many; J: TRBJ2-4; D: .; V: TRBV11-2; DNA: TGTGCCAGCAGCCCGCGGGTTGACAAAAACATTCAGTACTTC; CDR3: CASSPRVDKNIQYF
size: many; J: TRBJ1-1; D: TRBD1; V: TRBV7-9; DNA: TGTGCCAGCAGCTCACAGGGGGCCACTGAAGCTTTCTTT; CDR3: CASSSQGATEAFF
size: many; J: TRBJ2-7; D: TRBD2; V: TRBV5-4; DNA: TGTGCCAGCAGCTTGGCCGGAGGGACTAGCCGTTACGAGCAGTACTTC; CDR3: CASSLAGGTSRYEQYF
size: many; J: TRBJ1-1; D: .; V: TRBV18; DNA: TGTGCCAGCTCACCGGAGCAGGTCAAGACTAACACTGAAGCTTTCTTT; CDR3: CASSPEQVKTNTEAFF
size: many; J: TRBJ1-2; D: TRBD1; V: TRBV7-9; DNA: TGTGCCAGCAGCCCCACAGGGGTCGGCTACACCTTC; CDR3: CASSPTGVGYTF
size: many; J: TRBJ1-1; D: .; V: TRBV2; DNA: TGTGCCAGCAGTGAGGAGGGGGGGAACACTGAAGCTTTCTTT; CDR3: CASSEEGGNTEAFF